This T cell receptor beta chain was retrieved from a study of T cells in Graves' hyperthyroidism and ophthalmopathy. This CDR3 comprises 15 residues. CDR1 is DFQATT, CDR2 SNEGSKA, per germline (reference sequence). V was pared by 6 bases and J by 2 bases, with 17 bases between. Researchers took RNA transcripts and amplified the TCR beta CDR3 regions from them. The TCR CDR3 was amplified in a first-round RT-PCR using the HTBI primer set. TCRdb called the multiplex PCR reads again in MiXCR, with one record for every CDR3 protein. The sample includes 300,000 to 450,000 distinct CDR3 sequences, 13% of them seen just once. This clonotype was seen many times.

This receptor was identified in a woman under 30 with Graves' hyperthyroidism. Sequenced sample: blood. The genes are TRBV20-1 and TRBJ2-1, with D perhaps matching TRBD2 (7 bases). The CDR3 loop reads CSAPEGGDPYNEQFF. The CDR3, as DNA: TGCAGTGCCCCTGAAGGGGGGGACCCCTACAATGAGCAGTTCTTC.